This paragraph covers one T cell receptor beta chain sequence. The data were obtained in a study of shared clonotypes between healthy human individuals. About the study: CD4 naive cells filled three plates per donor, CD4 memory three, CD8 naive two and CD8 memory one.

Naive CD8 cells, CD45RO-negative and positively selected for CCR7, excluded terminally differentiated effector memory CD45RA+ cells. Original methodology: ImmunoSEQ yielded junction-only sequences lacking quality scores, so filtering differed. Assay used: immunoSEQ multiplex PCR; TCRdb lists only in-frame clones, some missing. D and trimming come from the DNA, and the V and J calls and clone size come from that table. There are around 2.1 million clones in the sample; under 95% occur only once, and around 1.7% lies in the top ten. From germline, CDR1 is SEHNR and CDR2 FQNEAQ (reference sequence). The CDR3 sequence is 14 residues long. Losses at the gene ends were 6 bases for V and 4 bases for J; bases not matched to a gene: 8.

Sequencing was done on a sample of naive CD8+ T cells from PBMCs. The chain links TRBV7-9 to TRBJ2-7, with 8 bases aligning to TRBD2. The source of this sequence is a man between 18 and 29 years old in good health. Some clones in this sample may be carry-over from other donors' samples. CDR3 bases: TGTGCCAGCAGGGGAGCGGGAGATCGGTACGAGCAGTACTTC. Amino acid sequence: CASRGAGDRYEQYF.